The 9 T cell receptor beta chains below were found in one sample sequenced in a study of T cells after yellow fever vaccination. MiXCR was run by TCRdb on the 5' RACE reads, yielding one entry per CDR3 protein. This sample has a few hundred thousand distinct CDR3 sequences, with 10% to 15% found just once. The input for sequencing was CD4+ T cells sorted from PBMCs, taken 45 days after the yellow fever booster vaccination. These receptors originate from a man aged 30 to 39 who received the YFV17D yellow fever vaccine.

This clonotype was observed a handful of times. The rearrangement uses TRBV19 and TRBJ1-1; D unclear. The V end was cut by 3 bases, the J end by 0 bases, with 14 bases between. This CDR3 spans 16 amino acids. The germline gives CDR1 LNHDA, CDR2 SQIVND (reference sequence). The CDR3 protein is CASSIPPAALNTEAFF. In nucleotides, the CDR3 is TGTGCCAGTAGTATCCCCCCGGCCGCCTTGAACACTGAAGCTTTCTTT. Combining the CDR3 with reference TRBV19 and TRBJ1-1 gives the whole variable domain DGGITQSPKYLFRKEGQNVTLSCEQNLNHDAMYWYRQDPGQGLRLIYYSQIVNDFQKGDIAEGYSVSREKKESFPLTVTSAQKNPTAFYLCASSIPPAALNTEAFFGQGTRLTVV.

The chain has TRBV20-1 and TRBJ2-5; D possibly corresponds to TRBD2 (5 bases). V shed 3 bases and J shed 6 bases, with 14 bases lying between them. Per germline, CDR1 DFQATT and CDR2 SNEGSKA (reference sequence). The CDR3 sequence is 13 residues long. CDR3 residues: CSASKGLAQTQYF. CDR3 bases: TGCAGTGCTAGTAAGGGCCTAGCACAGACCCAGTACTTC.

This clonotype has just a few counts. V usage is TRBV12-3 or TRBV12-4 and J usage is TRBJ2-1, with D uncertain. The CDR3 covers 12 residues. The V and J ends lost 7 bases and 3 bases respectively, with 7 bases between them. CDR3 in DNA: TGTGCCAGCACTATACTCTACAATGAGCAGTTCTTC. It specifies CASTILYNEQFF.

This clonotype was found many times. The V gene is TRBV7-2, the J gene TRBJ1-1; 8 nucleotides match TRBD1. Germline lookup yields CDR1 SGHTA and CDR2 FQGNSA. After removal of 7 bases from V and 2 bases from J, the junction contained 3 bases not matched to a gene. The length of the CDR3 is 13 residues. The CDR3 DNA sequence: TGTGCCAGCATGGGACAGGCAAACACTGAAGCTTTCTTT. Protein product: CASMGQANTEAFF.

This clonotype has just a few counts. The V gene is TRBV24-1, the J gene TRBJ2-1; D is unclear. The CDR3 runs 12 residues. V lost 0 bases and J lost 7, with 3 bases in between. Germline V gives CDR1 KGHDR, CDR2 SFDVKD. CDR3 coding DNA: TGTGCCACCAGTGATTTGGGGAATGAGCAGTTCTTC. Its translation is CATSDLGNEQFF.

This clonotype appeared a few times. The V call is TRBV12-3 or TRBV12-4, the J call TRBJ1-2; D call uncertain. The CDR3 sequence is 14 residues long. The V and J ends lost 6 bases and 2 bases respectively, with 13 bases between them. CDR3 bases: TGTGCCAGCAGCTATGGACGGGAAAACTATGGCTACACCTTC. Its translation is CASSYGRENYGYTF.

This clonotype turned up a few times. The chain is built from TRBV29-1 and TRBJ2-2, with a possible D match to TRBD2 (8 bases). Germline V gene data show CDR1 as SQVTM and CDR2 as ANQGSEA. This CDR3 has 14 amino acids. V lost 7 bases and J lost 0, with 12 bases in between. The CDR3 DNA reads TGCAGCGCGGGGGGGACAGCGAACACCGGGGAGCTGTTTTTT. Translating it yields CSAGGTANTGELFF.

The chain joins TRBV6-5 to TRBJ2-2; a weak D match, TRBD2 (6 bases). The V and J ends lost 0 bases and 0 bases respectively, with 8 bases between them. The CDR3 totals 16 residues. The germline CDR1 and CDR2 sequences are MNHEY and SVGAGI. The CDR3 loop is CASSYSGGTNTGELFF. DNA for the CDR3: TGTGCCAGCAGTTACTCAGGCGGGACGAACACCGGGGAGCTGTTTTTT.

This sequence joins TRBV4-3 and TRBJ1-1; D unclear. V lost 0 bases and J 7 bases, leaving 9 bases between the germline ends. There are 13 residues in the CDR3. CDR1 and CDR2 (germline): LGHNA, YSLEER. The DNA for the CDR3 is TGCGCCAGCAGCCAAGAGGTGTCTGGTGAAGCTTTCTTT. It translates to CASSQEVSGEAFF.